The 20 T cell receptor beta chains below all came from one sample that was sequenced in a study of blood T cell repertoires in COVID-19. TCRdb's table, derived via immunoSEQ multiplex PCR, lists solely in-frame clones and lacks some. The sample shows about 130,000 clones, roughly three quarters of them seen only once. Sequencing was performed on peripheral blood. The receptors here all came from an elderly man with acute or convalescent COVID-19.

The sample holds a few counts of this clone. The chain is built from TRBV7-9 and TRBJ1-4; 9 nucleotides agree with TRBD1. This CDR3 has 14 residues. Germline V gene lookup returns CDR1 SEHNR and CDR2 FQNEAQ (reference sequence). Trimming removed 4 bases from V and 8 bases from J; junction bases left unmatched: 5. This CDR3 is CASSSGQGQEKLFF. Written as DNA, the CDR3 is TGTGCCAGCAGCTCCGGACAGGGGCAGGAAAAACTGTTTTTT.

The V gene is TRBV30, the J gene TRBJ1-1, with TRBD1 matching 8 bases. The CDR3 runs to 12 residues. V lost 3 bases and J lost 5; bases outside the gene matches: 2. Germline-derived CDR1 and CDR2 are GTSNPN and SVGIG (reference sequence). CDR3 DNA sequence: TGTGCCTGGAGAAGGACAGGGACTGAAGCTTTCTTT. This encodes CAWRRTGTEAFF.

CDR3: CASSLGVQRNSPLHF. CDR3 bases: TGTGCCAGCAGCTTGGGTGTCCAGAGGAATTCACCCCTCCACTTT. The V call is TRBV9, the J call TRBJ1-6; unclear D gene. The CDR3 sequence is 15 residues long. Trimming stripped 4 bases from V and 7 bases from J, with 15 bases between. CDR1 and CDR2 from the germline V gene are SGDLS and YYNGEE.

In DNA, the CDR3 is TGTGCCAGCAGTTACGCCCGAGGAACTAATGAAAAACTGTTTTTT. It is translated as CASSYARGTNEKLFF. V gene TRBV6-5 combines with J gene TRBJ1-4, with D hard to call. The V and J ends lost 2 bases and 1 base respectively, with 8 bases between them. Germline V lookup: CDR1 MNHEY, CDR2 SVGAGI. This CDR3 spans 15 amino acids.

This clone was observed a few times. This sequence joins TRBV11-2 and TRBJ1-6, with D possibly being TRBD1 (5 bases). CDR3 length: 15 residues. Per germline, CDR1 SGHAT and CDR2 FQNNGV. Trimming shortened V by 0 bases and J by 10 bases, and 13 bases separated the two germline ends. CDR3 sequence: CASSLDSGGGSPLHF. In DNA, the CDR3 is TGTGCCAGCAGCTTAGACTCGGGTGGGGGGTCACCCCTCCACTTT.

V gene TRBV2 combines with J gene TRBJ1-5; D is unclear. Germline CDR1 and CDR2: SNHLY and FYNNEI. CDR3 length: 12 amino acids. V lost 6 bases, J lost 5 bases, and 8 bases lay in between. The CDR3 DNA follows: TGTGCCAGCAGGGGCGAGCATCAGCCCCAGCATTTT. Translation: CASRGEHQPQHF.

The chain couples TRBV5-1 to TRBJ2-5; TRBD2 agrees at 7 bases. V dropped 3 bases and J dropped 3; count of bases not matched to a gene: 5. Germline values: CDR1 SGHRS, CDR2 YFSETQ. This CDR3 is built from 14 residues. This CDR3 reads CASSWSGAEETQYF. The DNA of the CDR3 is TGCGCCAGCAGCTGGAGCGGGGCCGAAGAGACCCAGTACTTC.

The genes are TRBV19 and TRBJ1-5; TRBD1 is a possible D gene (5 bases). Germline-derived CDR1 and CDR2 are LNHDA and SQIVND (reference sequence). The CDR3 loop spans 16 amino acids. The ends were cut back, 1 base at V and 7 bases at J, with 17 bases in the middle. CDR3 in DNA: TGTGCCAGTAGTATAGCCCAACCGGGACTAGGGCAGCCCCAGCATTTT. Translated: CASSIAQPGLGQPQHF.

In this sample, this clone turned up a few times. The chain recombines TRBV4-1 with TRBJ2-2; D not resolved. This CDR3 is built from 14 residues. Trimming removed 1 base at V and 6 bases at J, with 9 bases between. CDR1 is MGHRA, CDR2 YSYEKL, per germline. Here the CDR3 reads CASSQGSRSGELFF. Here the CDR3 DNA reads TGCGCCAGCAGCCAAGGTAGTCGGTCCGGGGAGCTGTTTTTT.

The genes are TRBV30 and TRBJ1-6, with 7 bases fitting TRBD1. This CDR3 has 16 residues. In germline, CDR1 is GTSNPN, CDR2 SVGIG (reference sequence). The V and J ends lost 0 bases and 5 bases, in that order; junction bases with no gene match: 7. The CDR3 DNA reads as TGTGCCTGGAGTGTACGGCGGCAGGGGGATAATTCACCCCTCCACTTT. Its protein is CAWSVRRQGDNSPLHF. Looking up the rest from reference TRBV30 and TRBJ1-6 gives the full variable domain: SQTIHQWPATLVQPVGSPLSLECTVEGTSNPNLYWYRQAAGRGLQLLFYSVGIGQISSEVPQNLSASRPQDRQFILSSKKLLLSDSGFYLCAWSVRRQGDNSPLHFGNGTRLTVT.

The table lists this clone with a few counts. This rearrangement joins TRBV7-2 to TRBJ1-4, with a tentative D call TRBD1 (5 bases). The CDR3 loop spans 16 amino acids. Germline V lookup: CDR1 SGHTA, CDR2 FQGNSA. The ends were cut back, 6 bases at V and 7 bases at J, with 21 bases in the middle. The DNA for the CDR3 is TGTGCCAGCAGTTACCCACGGATAGGGAGGGGTGAAAAACTGTTTTTT. Translation: CASSYPRIGRGEKLFF.

This CDR3 is CASTLDRETQYF. CDR3 bases: TGTGCCAGCACCCTAGATAGGGAGACCCAGTACTTC. The chain uses TRBV12-3 or TRBV12-4 and TRBJ2-5; D remains unclear. The CDR3 length is 12 residues. The V gene lost 7 bases and the J gene lost 5 bases, with 11 bases spanning the gap.

This chain connects TRBV2 to TRBJ1-2, with D unclear. CDR3 length: 13 residues. Germline assignment: CDR1 SNHLY and CDR2 FYNNEI. Deletions cut 4 bases from V and 3 bases from J, with 9 bases between. CDR3 residues: CASSVGGDYGYTF. DNA of the CDR3: TGTGCCAGCAGTGTAGGCGGTGACTATGGCTACACCTTC. The full variable domain, its missing parts supplied by reference TRBV2 and TRBJ1-2, is EPEVTQTPSHQVTQMGQEVILRCVPISNHLYFYWYRQILGQKVEFLVSFYNNEISEKSEIFDDQFSVERPDGSNFTLKIRSTKLEDSAMYFCASSVGGDYGYTFGSGTRLTVV.

CDR3 residues: CASSSLQGILYNEQFF. The CDR3 DNA is TGTGCCAGCAGTTCCCTGCAGGGAATACTTTACAATGAGCAGTTCTTC. The rearrangement links TRBV6-6 to TRBJ2-1; D may be TRBD1 (5 bases). Looked up from germline, CDR1 is MNHNY and CDR2 is SVGAGI (reference sequence). The V end was cut by 4 bases, the J end by 4 bases, with 17 bases between. CDR3 length: 16 amino acids.

The CDR3 nucleotides read TGTGCCAGCAGTTACTCCCGGGTTTACAATGAGCAGTTCTTC. Translating gives CASSYSRVYNEQFF. V usage is TRBV6-6 and J usage is TRBJ2-1; the D is unclear. V was trimmed by 0 bases and J by 4 bases, leaving 7 bases between them. Germline loops: CDR1 MNHNY, CDR2 SVGAGI (reference sequence). This CDR3 has 14 residues.

This chain joins TRBV19 and TRBJ1-4; the D gene is possibly TRBD1 (6 bases). The CDR3 spans 15 residues. Trimming took 5 bases from V and 3 from J, leaving 13 bases between them. Germline loops: CDR1 LNHDA, CDR2 SQIVND (reference sequence). The CDR3 coding sequence is TGTGCCAGTAGTGGAGACAGGAAAGCTAATGAAAAACTGTTTTTT. It encodes CASSGDRKANEKLFF.

The chain recombines TRBV19 with TRBJ2-5, with D possibly being TRBD2 (7 bases). The germline CDR1 and CDR2 sequences are LNHDA and SQIVND (reference sequence). V dropped 6 bases and J dropped 4 bases, with 21 bases sitting between them. This CDR3 is built from 16 residues. The CDR3 DNA reads TGTGCCAGTAGACCTACGGGGGGCCATCGTCGAGAGACCCAGTACTTC. Translated: CASRPTGGHRRETQYF.

This clone was seen a few times. The gene calls are TRBV5-1 and TRBJ1-1; D is ambiguous. CDR1 SGHRS and CDR2 YFSETQ come from the germline V gene. V was pared by 0 bases and J by 1 base, with 4 bases between. This CDR3 has 13 residues. The DNA for the CDR3 is TGCGCCAGCAGCTTGGGCGAGAACACTGAAGCTTTCTTT. It is translated as CASSLGENTEAFF. Full variable domain (outside the CDR3, taken from reference TRBV5-1 and TRBJ1-1): KAGVTQTPRYLIKTRGQQVTLSCSPISGHRSVSWYQQTPGQGLQFLFEYFSETQRNKGNFPGRFSGRQFSNSRSEMNVSTLELGDSALYLCASSLGENTEAFFGQGTRLTVV.

The gene calls are TRBV6-5 and TRBJ2-5; 9 bases align to TRBD1. Germline CDR1 and CDR2: MNHEY and SVGAGI. V lost 6 bases to trimming and J lost 4 bases; unmatched junction nucleotides: 3. The CDR3 is made up of 13 amino acids. The chain's CDR3 is CASRGTGLETQYF. CDR3 coding DNA: TGTGCCAGCAGAGGGACAGGGCTAGAGACCCAGTACTTC.

The chain employs TRBV28 and TRBJ2-1; no reliable D call. Germline V lookup: CDR1 MDHEN, CDR2 SYDVKM. The V end was cut by 5 bases, the J end by 6 bases, with 17 bases between. This CDR3 has 15 amino acids. The CDR3 sequence: CASSQLIRGRNEQFF. The CDR3 DNA sequence: TGTGCCAGCAGTCAACTAATCCGAGGTCGCAATGAGCAGTTCTTC. Filled out from reference TRBV28 and TRBJ2-1, the complete variable domain reads DVKVTQSSRYLVKRTGEKVFLECVQDMDHENMFWYRQDPGLGLRLIYFSYDVKMKEKGDIPEGYSVSREKKERFSLILESASTNQTSMYLCASSQLIRGRNEQFFGPGTRLTVL.